The next 23 T cell receptor beta chains were all read from a single sample in a study of CD8+ T cells in alopecia areata. Treatment defined: oral pan-JAK inhibitor, 5-10 mg twice daily. Following extraction, RNA underwent reverse transcription to cDNA, which served as the sequencing template. The assay was immunoSEQ multiplex PCR, and TCRdb's table has in-frame clones only and misses some. The data hold about 110,000 clones, with roughly 89% observed a single time. Sequenced material: CD8+ T cells sorted from blood, taken at week 24, from a patient treated with tofacitinib. These receptor sequences come from a human donor with alopecia areata.

The chain couples TRBV18 to TRBJ2-1; the match to TRBD2 covers 9 bases. V lost 8 bases and J lost 6; bases outside the gene matches: 5. CDR1 is KGHSH, CDR2 LQKENI, per germline. This CDR3 region has 13 residues. CDR3 coding DNA: TGTGCCAGCCGCGGGGGGGAGAGCAATGAGCAGTTCTTC. Translation: CASRGGESNEQFF. Full variable domain (missing parts from reference TRBV18 and TRBJ2-1): NAGVMQNPRHLVRRRGQEARLRCSPMKGHSHVYWYRQLPEEGLKFMVYLQKENIIDESGMPKERFSAEFPKEGPSILRIQQVVRGDSAAYFCASRGGESNEQFFGPGTRLTVL.

The chain employs TRBV12-5 and TRBJ2-7, with 7 bases identical to TRBD1. The germline V gene encodes CDR1 LGHNT and CDR2 FRNRAP. This CDR3 contains 14 residues. The ends lost 6 bases at V and 2 bases at J; junction bases unmatched: 7. The CDR3 nucleotides read TGTGCTAGTGGACCTGACAGGGCCACCTACGAGCAGTACTTC. Amino acid sequence: CASGPDRATYEQYF.

V usage is TRBV15 and J usage is TRBJ1-1, with D possibly being TRBD1 (6 bases). The CDR3 totals 16 residues. Per the germline V gene, CDR1 is LNHNV and CDR2 is YYDKDF (reference sequence). Trimming pared 0 bases from V and 0 bases from J, leaving 11 bases between. The CDR3 DNA sequence: TGTGCCACCAGCAGAGACTACAGGGCCCTGAACACTGAAGCTTTCTTT. The encoded protein is CATSRDYRALNTEAFF.

The V and J genes are TRBV4-3 and TRBJ1-5; unclear D gene. Trimming removed 0 bases at V and 9 bases at J, with 21 bases between. This CDR3 contains 17 residues. Germline-derived CDR1 and CDR2 are LGHNA and YSLEER. The CDR3 loop is CASSQDLISGRGGPQHF. The CDR3 nucleotides read TGCGCCAGCAGCCAAGACCTAATTTCAGGCCGAGGTGGGCCCCAGCATTTT.

This sequence joins TRBV4-1 and TRBJ2-7; no clear D. V was clipped by 1 base and J by 2 bases, with 6 bases between them. This CDR3 has 13 residues. Germline CDR1 is MGHRA and CDR2 is YSYEKL. This CDR3 is CASSQGPTYEQYF. The CDR3 DNA is TGCGCCAGCAGCCAAGGGCCAACCTACGAGCAGTACTTC.

This chain links TRBV29-1 with TRBJ2-5; 8 bases are a match to TRBD1. Germline V gene lookup returns CDR1 SQVTM and CDR2 ANQGSEA. There are 12 residues in the CDR3. V gave up 8 bases and J gave up 4 bases; unmatched junction bases: 6. The CDR3, as DNA: TGCAGCACCCGACAGGGGACAGAGACCCAGTACTTC. Residues: CSTRQGTETQYF.

The rearrangement links TRBV7-9 to TRBJ2-1; possible D gene TRBD2, 5 bases. Trimming cost V 3 bases and J 5 bases, with 11 bases left between them. The CDR3 is 14 residues long. CDR1 is SEHNR, CDR2 FQNEAQ, per germline (reference sequence). CDR3 sequence reads: CASSFTGFHNEQFF. The CDR3 DNA follows: TGTGCCAGCAGCTTTACGGGATTCCACAATGAGCAGTTCTTC.

This clone was recorded only once. The chain combines TRBV27 with TRBJ1-5; D not certain. V was clipped by 8 bases and J by 4 bases, with 12 bases between them. The CDR3 totals 13 residues. Germline lookup yields CDR1 MNHEY and CDR2 SMNVEV (reference sequence). CDR3 nucleotide sequence: TGTGCCAGCGCTGGGTACTCGAATCAGCCCCAGCATTTT. The encoded protein is CASAGYSNQPQHF.

V gene TRBV7-9 combines with J gene TRBJ1-5; D perhaps matches TRBD1 (5 bases). CDR1 and CDR2 from the germline V gene are SEHNR and FQNEAQ (reference sequence). The length of the CDR3 is 12 residues. V was cut by 1 base and J by 11 bases, with 9 bases left in between. CDR3 loop: CASSLGDDAQHF. The DNA of the CDR3 is TGTGCCAGCAGCTTAGGGGACGATGCCCAGCATTTT.

J is TRBJ2-3 and V is TRBV13; 9 bases are a match to TRBD2. The CDR3 extends over 17 amino acids. The junction had 8 bases not matched to a gene; V was cut back by 4 bases and J by 0 bases. The V gene's germline CDR1 is PRHDT and CDR2 FYEKMQ (reference sequence). In DNA form, the CDR3 reads TGTGCCAGCAGCTATGGGGCTAGCGGGGTGAGCACAGATACGCAGTATTTT. This encodes CASSYGASGVSTDTQYF. Based on the CDR3 plus reference TRBV13 and TRBJ2-3, the full variable domain is AAGVIQSPRHLIKEKRETATLKCYPIPRHDTVYWYQQGPGQDPQFLISFYEKMQSDKGSIPDRFSAQQFSDYHSELNMSSLELGDSALYFCASSYGASGVSTDTQYFGPGTRLTVL.

The chain recombines TRBV7-9 with TRBJ2-7; TRBD1 aligns across 7 bases. The trim removed 4 bases at V and 4 bases at J, leaving 13 bases unmatched. CDR1 and CDR2 from the germline V gene are SEHNR and FQNEAQ (reference sequence). CDR3 size: 16 residues. For the CDR3, the DNA is TGTGCCAGCAGCTCCCTCGGGGCTGGACAGGAGTACGAGCAGTACTTC. Its protein product is CASSSLGAGQEYEQYF.

The chain employs TRBV4-1 and TRBJ2-1; D is unresolved. CDR1 is MGHRA and CDR2 is YSYEKL in the germline V gene. The ends were cut back, 0 bases at V and 0 bases at J, with 9 bases in the middle. The CDR3 length is 16 residues. The CDR3 DNA reads as TGCGCCAGCAGCCAAGATTCGGTAAGCTCCTACAATGAGCAGTTCTTC. Translation gives CASSQDSVSSYNEQFF.

This rearrangement joins TRBV4-1 to TRBJ2-7; D unclear. Germline loops: CDR1 MGHRA, CDR2 YSYEKL. The V end was cut by 0 bases, the J end by 3 bases, with 9 bases between. The CDR3 runs 14 residues. The CDR3 DNA follows: TGCGCCAGCAGCCAAGAACCACGGCTCTACGAGCAGTACTTC. The encoded protein is CASSQEPRLYEQYF.

The chain joins TRBV6-6 to TRBJ1-2, with D unclear. CDR1 MNHNY and CDR2 SVGAGI come from the germline V gene (reference sequence). V dropped 0 bases and J dropped 5 bases, with 4 bases sitting between them. The CDR3 contains 12 residues. In DNA, the CDR3 is TGTGCCAGCAGTTACTCGGGGTATGGCTACACCTTC. It encodes CASSYSGYGYTF.

V is TRBV7-8 and J is TRBJ1-5; D is perhaps TRBD1 (6 bases). Germline lookup yields CDR1 SGHVS and CDR2 FQNEAQ. CDR3 length equals 16 residues. V was shortened by 5 bases and J by 0 bases, with 14 bases between the two germline ends. For the CDR3, the DNA is TGTGCCAGCAGCCGCGCCAGGGGTTATAGCAATCAGCCCCAGCATTTT. It codes for CASSRARGYSNQPQHF.

In this sample, this clone turned up a few times. The chain recombines TRBV7-9 with TRBJ2-7; the D is unclear. The germline V and J ends were trimmed by 5 bases and 5 bases, with 13 bases remaining between them. The CDR3 is made up of 13 amino acids. Germline CDR1 is SEHNR and CDR2 is FQNEAQ (reference sequence). CDR3 amino acids: CASSPPSTDEQYF. The CDR3 nucleotides are TGTGCCAGCAGCCCACCGAGCACCGACGAGCAGTACTTC.

This chain links TRBV10-3 with TRBJ2-7, with 10 bases identical to TRBD1. The germline gives CDR1 ENHRY, CDR2 SYGVKD. The CDR3 sequence is 15 residues long. The V gene end was trimmed by 10 bases and the J gene end by 3 bases; junction bases not matched to a gene: 12. As DNA, the CDR3 is TGTGCCAAGTCAAGTAGAGGGACAGGGGACTACGAGCAGTACTTC. Protein: CAKSSRGTGDYEQYF.

The rearrangement joins TRBV5-6 to TRBJ2-7; D is undetermined. V was shortened by 5 bases and J by 6 bases, with 12 bases between the two germline ends. The length of the CDR3 is 12 residues. Germline CDR1 SGHDT, CDR2 YYEEEE. The CDR3 here is CASSYEVGEQYF. DNA of the CDR3: TGTGCCAGCAGTTACGAGGTGGGCGAGCAGTACTTC. Variable domain in full (rest from reference TRBV5-6 and TRBJ2-7): DAGVTQSPTHLIKTRGQQVTLRCSPKSGHDTVSWYQQALGQGPQFIFQYYEEEERQRGNFPDRFSGHQFPNYSSELNVNALLLGDSALYLCASSYEVGEQYFGPGTRLTVT.

This clone was observed a single time. V is TRBV7-9 and J is TRBJ2-1; either TRBD1 or TRBD2 may supply D (5 bases each). V was shortened by 6 bases and J by 9 bases, with 24 bases between the two germline ends. This CDR3 is built from 16 residues. Germline CDR1 reads SEHNR; CDR2 reads FQNEAQ (reference sequence). The CDR3 reads CASSPPSPRVLGEQFF. The CDR3 nucleotides read TGTGCCAGCAGTCCCCCTAGCCCCAGGGTATTGGGTGAGCAGTTCTTC.

The V gene is TRBV4-3, the J gene TRBJ2-4; D may be TRBD1 (6 bases). The CDR3 length is 14 residues. Trimming stripped 3 bases from V and 7 bases from J, with 13 bases between. Looked up from germline, CDR1 is LGHNA and CDR2 is YSLEER. The DNA of the CDR3 is TGCGCCAGCAGCCAGATAGGGGGTCCCAACATTCAGTACTTC. Translation gives CASSQIGGPNIQYF.

Many counts were recorded for this clone. The chain links TRBV7-9 to TRBJ2-1; TRBD1 matches 7 bases. Germline V gene data show CDR1 as SEHNR and CDR2 as FQNEAQ (reference sequence). J lost 7 bases, V lost 2 bases, and 8 bases had no gene match. The CDR3 has 15 amino acids. CDR3 loop: CASSLWDSEGNEQFF. The CDR3 DNA reads as TGTGCCAGCAGCTTATGGGACAGCGAAGGGAATGAGCAGTTCTTC. The full variable domain, in which reference TRBV7-9 and TRBJ2-1 provide the parts outside the CDR3, is DTGVSQNPRHKITKRGQNVTFRCDPISEHNRLYWYRQTLGQGPEFLTYFQNEAQLEKSRLLSDRFSAERPKGSFSTLEIQRTEQGDSAMYLCASSLWDSEGNEQFFGPGTRLTVL.

The rearrangement uses TRBV5-1 and TRBJ1-2; 7 nucleotides agree with TRBD1. This CDR3 spans 15 amino acids. Germline V CDR1 and CDR2: SGHRS, YFSETQ. With 0 bases clipped from V and 3 bases from J, the junction kept 5 bases outside the gene matches. CDR3: CASSLEDRFHYGYTF. In DNA form, the CDR3 reads TGCGCCAGCAGCTTGGAGGACAGGTTCCACTATGGCTACACCTTC.

The chain recombines TRBV4-3 with TRBJ2-1; the D gene is possibly TRBD2 (6 bases). The CDR3 sequence is 15 residues long. The V end lost 4 bases, the J end lost 5 bases, and 15 bases lay between the germline ends. Germline-derived CDR1 and CDR2 are LGHNA and YSLEER. CDR3 nucleotide sequence: TGCGCCAGCAGCCTCGTACGGGAGACTAACAATGAGCAGTTCTTC. The encoded protein is CASSLVRETNNEQFF.